This T cell receptor beta chain was sequenced during a study of cytomegalovirus exposure and HLA in healthy donors (dated by TCRdb to 2016 to 2017). Looking at the study overall: According to an earlier analysis of 587 of the donors, about 190 million T cells yielded over 100 million unique TCR beta sequences and 250 to 350 Gb of sequence data. Donor age, sex, ethnicity and CMV serostatus were compiled alongside the repertoire data. In an earlier analysis of roughly 580 of the donors, high-throughput TCR beta sequencing was used to judge whether each TCR beta V gene segment behaved as functional or pseudogenic. On average, roughly 240,000 unique TCR beta nucleotide sequences were sequenced per donor among some 420 genotyped donors of the cohort, with 15% to 20% of those sequences being non-productive. The study profiled the T cell repertoires of 550 to 700 subjects by immunosequencing and related them to cytomegalovirus serostatus. A separate validation cohort of roughly 130 different subjects was used in addition to the 666-subject first cohort. Every repertoire in the discovery cohort had been generated on one and the same sequencing platform. In the later analysis, no new phenotypic data were used to find candidate immune exposures; instead, reliance was placed on TCR beta sequences and their occurrence across donors. Of the roughly 400 genotyped donors, more than 75% were placed in the genetic ancestry cluster associated with self-reported Caucasian donors. A later genetic analysis used genome-wide SNP genotypes for about 65% of the 666 donors, treating that subset as a discovery cohort. The aim of the study was to test whether cataloging public T cell receptors could identify signatures of past pathogen exposure. To predict cytomegalovirus infection status, the study combined high-throughput TCR immunosequencing, statistical association of individual TCRs with disease status, and machine learning. Class I and class II HLA loci were covered by the typing at four-digit resolution. Roughly 300 gigabases of sequencing data and approximately 93 million unique TCR sequences were included in an early release covering about 620 HLA-typed donors. About 5 DR-DQ haplotypes were handled as single units for association and clustering, since linkage in the cohort was strong. The number of typed donors differed by locus: roughly 629-640 for A, B, C, DRB1 and DQB1; 522 for DQA1; approximately 600 for DPA1; and 450 to 480 for DPB1. To study patterns of TCR occurrence, a later analysis re-analyzed previously published TCR beta repertoires from several hundred donors and added high-resolution HLA genotyping.

The CDR3 runs 14 residues from the cysteine to the phenylalanine. Only the CDR3 DNA is retained, 42 bases long and in frame from the first base. The germline V gene gives CDR1 as ENHRY and CDR2 as SYGVKD. V ends up 10 bases short and J 6 bases short, with an unmatched junction base count of 7. Regarding this clone: Its antigen is still unknown. Base qualities are not recorded, but no much larger clone differs from it by a single base.

The library was obtained by the immunoSEQ multiplex PCR assay. For the multiplex PCR, a mixture combining 60 forward primers for TCR Vbeta segments and 13 reverse primers for TCR Jbeta segments was used. A multiplex PCR assay on genomic DNA amplified the CDR3 region of rearranged TCR beta genes. The amplified TCR beta libraries were sequenced on the Illumina HiSeq System as 87-base-pair reads. Regarding the original processing steps: A later analysis counted some 80 million unique TCR beta chains across the 666 repertoires, and 10 million to 12 million of these chains were shared by at least two donors. To remove PCR and sequencing errors, raw reads were error-corrected and collapsed into unique sequences using a nearest-neighbor algorithm that merged closely related sequences. Alignment of CDR3 sequences to IMGT reference sequences was used to assign V, D and J gene segments. For a sequence to be retained, a match of at least six nucleotides was required to both a V gene segment and a J gene segment. Rearrangements were classified as productive when the CDR3 lacked stop codons and remained in frame with V and J, and all other rearrangements were classified as non-productive. CDR3 was defined according to IMGT convention as the region running from the second conserved V-encoded cysteine to the conserved J-encoded phenylalanine. The earlier analysis of a few hundred of the donors excluded any sequence lacking an unambiguous match to a single V gene segment. In an earlier analysis of some 590 of the donors, a V segment was called functional when productive rearrangements were above 56.7%, and segregating when the standard deviation between donors exceeded 5%. To diagnose cytomegalovirus status from the catalog of TCR beta chain sequences, a statistical classification framework was built. In a later analysis, V and J genes were assigned by comparing TCR nucleotide sequences against IMGT/GENE-DB human TR gene sequences. The TCRdist pipeline was used in a later analysis to assign CDR3 sequences and most-parsimonious VDJ recombination scenarios. In a later analysis, each TCR beta chain was defined by its CDR3 amino acid sequence together with its V-gene family, and reads without a unique V-gene family were excluded. In a later analysis, 550 to 650 highly shared, low-generation-probability nucleotide sequences were removed to address suspected cross-contamination and a sequencing artifact. In a later analysis, a clonal expansion index was calculated for each public chain from normalized within-repertoire ranks of inferred template counts. Generation probabilities in a later analysis came from a VDJ recombination model fitted to out-of-frame rearrangements, and those results were checked against IGoR. In a later analysis, TCR-TCR, TCR-HLA and TCR-CMV co-occurrence was scored with hypergeometric tests, and a repertoire-size bias correction was applied to TCR pairs. To estimate false discovery rates, a later analysis permuted the HLA or CMV assignments 20 times. A later analysis grouped co-occurring TCRs with DBSCAN, adding TCRdist sequence similarity when clustering within HLA-allele-positive subsets. Repertoires with fewer than 30,000 or more than 120,000 public chains were left out of co-occurrence clustering, as were a handful of repertoires with anomalous nucleotide sharing. Imported from immuneACCESS, the table was reduced by TCRdb to in-frame sequences with V and J called. These copies leave out some clones; in studies compared against another copy, an unresolved V gene accounts for under half, and the cause of the remainder is not known. V, J and clone size reflect that table, while D and trimming were determined from the DNA. Counted in this sample were approximately 99,000 clones; around 82% of them appeared once. The ten top clones hold under 5.5% of the sample.

The cohort comprised approximately 700 healthy bone marrow donors. At the time of sampling, all cohort members were nominally healthy, though unrecorded immune exposures were likely present. The donor tested CMV seropositive and was one of the 289 seropositive cohort members. A peripheral blood sample was collected from each donor, and TCR beta sequencing was performed on peripheral blood mononuclear cells. The Qiagen DNeasy Blood Extraction Kit was used to extract genomic DNA from the blood cell samples. General findings and caveats noted by the study authors: According to a later analysis, most CMV-associated TCR beta chains appeared to be HLA-restricted, and the HLA associations seemed to be driven largely by CMV exposure. Several of the top co-occurrence clusters appeared to be linked to parvovirus B19, influenza, CMV and Epstein-Barr virus, according to a later analysis. Strong co-occurrence of HLA alleles, especially DR and DQ, made assigning TCR associations to individual alleles difficult. Only TCR beta chains were sequenced in this cohort, and the absence of alpha or paired-chain data limited detectable features. A later analysis found that TCR association rates varied across HLA loci, with DRB1 alleles showing the most associated TCRs and HLA-C alleles the fewest. An association between a missense DCLRE1C variant and V-gene and J-gene trimming of TCR beta chains was found in a later genetic analysis and replicated in an independent cohort. Across donors, most TCR sequences were observed very rarely, whereas some public TCRs were present in many individuals. A cluster of highly shared sequence variants was judged likely to be a technical artifact of the sequencing pipeline. Because some donors lacked HLA typing at each locus, the association tests relied only on the typed subset. Roughly uniform sequencing depth across donors was assumed in presence/absence analyses, although this assumption may not hold. Correlated functional status among segregating V segments might be attributable to linkage disequilibrium, but an unknown experimental factor could not be ruled out. Some IMGT-functional V segments, including TRBV6-2 and TRBV6-3, could not be distinguished by the 87-base-pair reads and were therefore excluded. A few of the identified cytomegalovirus-associated TCR beta chains were confirmed in vitro to be specific for cytomegalovirus antigens. About 15 rarely observed V segments, including chromosome 9 orphons, were excluded from the earlier analysis of some 590 of the donors because counts were too low. The only immune exposure information available for the cohort was CMV serostatus. The authors suggested that the approach could potentially be extended to other disease states and immunological phenotypes. The study gave a list of over 150 TCR beta chains associated with cytomegalovirus. According to a later genetic analysis, donors in an Asian-associated ancestry cluster had fewer N-insertions in productive TCRs than the roughly 670-donor mean. In a later analysis, some 18,000 TCR beta sequences were associated with specific HLA alleles at a false discovery rate of 0.05. A further reported finding was that TCR beta sequences accurately predicted the HLA-A and HLA-B alleles for most subjects in the first cohort. An earlier analysis of 587 of the donors showed that most TCR beta V segments appeared in productive rearrangements either about 87% or about 30% of the time, which broadly matched IMGT annotations. Compared with equally common non-associated chains, HLA-associated TCR beta chains in a later analysis were more clonally expanded and had lower generation probabilities. Cytomegalovirus status was reported to be diagnosed by the classifier with high specificity and sensitivity in both the original and validation cohorts.

The sequencing sample was made of PBMCs. Recombination connected TRBV10-3 to TRBJ2-2; 11 central bases correspond to TRBD2. This receptor was taken from a middle-aged man in good health and CMV-seropositive. The CDR3 protein: CATTGTSGSGELFF. The nucleotide sequence is given as TGTGCCACCACCGGGACTAGCGGATCCGGGGAGCTGTTTTTT.